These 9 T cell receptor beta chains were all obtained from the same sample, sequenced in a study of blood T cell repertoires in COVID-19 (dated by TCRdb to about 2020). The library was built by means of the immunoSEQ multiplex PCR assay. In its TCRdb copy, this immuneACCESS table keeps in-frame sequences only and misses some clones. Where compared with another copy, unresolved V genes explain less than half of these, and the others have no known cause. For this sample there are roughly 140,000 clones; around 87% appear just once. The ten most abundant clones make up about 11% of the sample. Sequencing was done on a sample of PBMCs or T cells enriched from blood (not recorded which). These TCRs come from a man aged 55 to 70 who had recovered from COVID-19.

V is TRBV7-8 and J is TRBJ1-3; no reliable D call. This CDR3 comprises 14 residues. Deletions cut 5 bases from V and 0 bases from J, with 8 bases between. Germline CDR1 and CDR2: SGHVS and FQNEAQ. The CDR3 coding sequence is TGTGCCAGCAGCCCCGCGGGCTCTGGAAACACCATATATTTT. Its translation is CASSPAGSGNTIYF.

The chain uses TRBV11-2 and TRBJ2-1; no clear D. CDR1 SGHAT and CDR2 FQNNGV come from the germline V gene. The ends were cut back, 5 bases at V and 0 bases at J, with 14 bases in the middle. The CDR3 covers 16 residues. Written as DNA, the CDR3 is TGTGCCAGCAGCGATTACGGTTTTAGCTCCTACAATGAGCAGTTCTTC. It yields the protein CASSDYGFSSYNEQFF. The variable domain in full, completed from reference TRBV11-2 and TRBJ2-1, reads EAGVAQSPRYKIIEKRQSVAFWCNPISGHATLYWYQQILGQGPKLLIQFQNNGVVDDSQLPKDRFSAERLKGVDSTLKIQPAKLEDSAVYLCASSDYGFSSYNEQFFGPGTRLTVL.

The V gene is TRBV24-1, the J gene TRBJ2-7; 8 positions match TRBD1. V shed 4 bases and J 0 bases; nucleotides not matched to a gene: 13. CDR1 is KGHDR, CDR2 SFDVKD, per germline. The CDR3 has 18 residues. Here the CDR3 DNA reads TGTGCCACCAGTGAATACTGGACAGGGTTGTGCCTCTCCTACGAGCAGTACTTC. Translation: CATSEYWTGLCLSYEQYF.

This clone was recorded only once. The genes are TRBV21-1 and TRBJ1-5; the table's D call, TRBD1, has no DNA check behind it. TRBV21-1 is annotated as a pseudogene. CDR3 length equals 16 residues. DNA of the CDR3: TGTGCCAGCCCCCAGGGGGGCACCTTAAGCAATCAGCCCCAGCATTTT. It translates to CASPQGGTLSNQPQHF.

CDR3 in DNA: TGTGCCACTACGGGAGCCTATAATTCACCCCTCCACTTT. As protein: CATTGAYNSPLHF. The rearrangement links TRBV19 to TRBJ1-6; the D is unclear. V was shortened by 10 bases and J by 2 bases, with 9 bases between the two germline ends. Germline V gene data show CDR1 as LNHDA and CDR2 as SQIVND (reference sequence). This CDR3 has 13 amino acids.

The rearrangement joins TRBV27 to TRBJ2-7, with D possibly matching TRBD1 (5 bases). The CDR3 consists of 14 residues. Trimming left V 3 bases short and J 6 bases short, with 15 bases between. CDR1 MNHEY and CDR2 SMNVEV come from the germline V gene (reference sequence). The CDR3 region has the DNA TGTGCCAGCAGTTTGGGCAGGGAAAAGGGCGAGCAGTACTTC. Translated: CASSLGREKGEQYF.

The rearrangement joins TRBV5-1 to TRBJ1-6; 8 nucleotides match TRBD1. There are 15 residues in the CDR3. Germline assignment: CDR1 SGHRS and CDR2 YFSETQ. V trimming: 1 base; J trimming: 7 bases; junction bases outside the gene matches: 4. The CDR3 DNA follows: TGCGCCAGCAGCTTGACGGGACAGGACAATTCACCCCTCCACTTT. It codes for CASSLTGQDNSPLHF.

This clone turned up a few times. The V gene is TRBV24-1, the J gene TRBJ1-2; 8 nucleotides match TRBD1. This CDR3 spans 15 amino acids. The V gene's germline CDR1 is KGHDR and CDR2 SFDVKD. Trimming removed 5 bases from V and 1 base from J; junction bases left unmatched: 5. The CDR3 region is CATSGGQGLNYGYTF. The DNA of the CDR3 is TGTGCCACCAGTGGAGGACAGGGACTTAACTATGGCTACACCTTC.

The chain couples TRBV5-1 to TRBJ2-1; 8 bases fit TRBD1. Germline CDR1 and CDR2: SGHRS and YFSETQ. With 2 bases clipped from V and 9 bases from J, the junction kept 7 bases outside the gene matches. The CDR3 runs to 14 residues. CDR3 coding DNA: TGCGCCAGCAGCTTAGCACAGGGGGAAGCTGAGCAGTTCTTC. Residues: CASSLAQGEAEQFF.